This is a list of T cell receptor beta chains from one sample in a study of cytomegalovirus exposure and HLA in healthy donors. Sequencing was performed with immunoSEQ multiplex PCR; in TCRdb, only in-frame clones are kept and a portion is missing. The table records around 120,000 clones, roughly 70% of them present only once. Sequencing used PBMCs. Receptors were obtained from a woman in her forties or fifties in good health and CMV-seropositive. The CDR3 runs from the conserved cysteine through the conserved F or W. D genes are given only for firm matches. Some rows mark clone size as missing; the rest say once, few, many or name a class of expanded clone.

J: TRBJ2-7; size: .; D: TRBD1; V: TRBV7-9; DNA: TGTGCCAGCAGCCAAATGGGACAGGGCTCCTACGAGCAGTACTTC; CDR3: CASSQMGQGSYEQYF
J: TRBJ2-1; size: .; D: .; V: TRBV4-1; DNA: TGCGCCAGCAGCCGTAGTTCCCCCAATGAGCAGTTCTTC; CDR3: CASSRSSPNEQFF
J: TRBJ2-5; size: .; D: TRBD2; V: TRBV30; DNA: TGTGCCTGGAGTGCCCCCAGAATAGCGGGAAGGGAGACCCAGTACTTC; CDR3: CAWSAPRIAGRETQYF
J: TRBJ2-3; size: few; D: TRBD2; V: TRBV10-3; DNA: TGTGCCATCAGTCTAATGAGCGGGGGGGAAACAGATACGCAGTATTTT; CDR3: CAISLMSGGETDTQYF
J: TRBJ1-2; size: .; D: .; V: TRBV27; DNA: TGTGCCAGCAGTCCGACAATGAACTATGGCTACACCTTC; CDR3: CASSPTMNYGYTF
J: TRBJ2-7; size: .; D: TRBD1; V: TRBV7-2; DNA: TGTGCCAGCAGCTTAGGTGGACAGGGGGTCTACGAGCAGTACTTC; CDR3: CASSLGGQGVYEQYF
J: TRBJ2-3; size: .; D: TRBD2; V: TRBV7-9; DNA: TGTGCCAGCACCCAGCTAGCGGTTAGCACAGATACGCAGTATTTT; CDR3: CASTQLAVSTDTQYF
J: TRBJ2-1; size: .; D: .; V: TRBV30; DNA: TGTGCCTGGAGTGTACGGGACACTTACAATGAGCAGTTCTTC; CDR3: CAWSVRDTYNEQFF
J: TRBJ1-5; size: .; D: TRBD1; V: TRBV6-5; DNA: TGTGCCAGCAGTCCGGACAGGACTAGCAATCAGCCCCAGCATTTT; CDR3: CASSPDRTSNQPQHF
J: TRBJ1-3; size: .; D: TRBD1; V: TRBV6-5; DNA: TGTGCCAGCAGTCGACAGGGATCTGGAAACACCATATATTTT; CDR3: CASSRQGSGNTIYF
J: TRBJ2-3; size: few; D: .; V: TRBV5-1; DNA: TGCGCCAGCAGCTTGGGCGGCACAGATACGCAGTATTTT; CDR3: CASSLGGTDTQYF
J: TRBJ2-5; size: .; D: .; V: TRBV7-2; DNA: TGTGCCAGCAGCCCAGACAGACCCCAAGAGACCCAGTACTTC; CDR3: CASSPDRPQETQYF
J: TRBJ2-7; size: .; D: .; V: TRBV19; DNA: TGTGCCAGTAGTAGTGTAGACGAGCAGTACTTC; CDR3: CASSSVDEQYF
J: TRBJ2-3; size: .; D: .; V: TRBV5-1; DNA: TGCGCCAGCAGCCCGTGGCTAGGCACAGATACGCAGTATTTT; CDR3: CASSPWLGTDTQYF
J: TRBJ2-4; size: .; D: .; V: TRBV28; DNA: TGTGCCAGCAGCCCCAGAGGAAACATTCAGTACTTC; CDR3: CASSPRGNIQYF
J: TRBJ2-3; size: .; D: TRBD2; V: TRBV4-3; DNA: TGCGCCAGCAGCCAAGACGGCGGGACTAGCGCCACAGATACGCAGTATTTT; CDR3: CASSQDGGTSATDTQYF
J: TRBJ1-1; size: .; D: TRBD1; V: TRBV5-4; DNA: TGTGCCAGCAGCTTCACCAAAAGGACAGGCCGCCACGAGGCTTTCTTT; CDR3: CASSFTKRTGRHEAFF
J: TRBJ2-3; size: .; D: TRBD2; V: TRBV7-9; DNA: TGTGCCAGCAGCTTGACTAGCTGGGATACGCAGTATTTT; CDR3: CASSLTSWDTQYF
J: TRBJ1-5; size: .; D: .; V: TRBV4-2; DNA: TGTGCCAGCAGCCAAGATCAGGGGCGTAAATCCAATCAGCCCCAGCATTTT; CDR3: CASSQDQGRKSNQPQHF
J: TRBJ1-2; size: .; D: .; V: TRBV6-1; DNA: TGTGCCAGTTTCCGGGTCCCCGACTTCCACTTC; CDR3: CASFRVPDFHF
J: TRBJ2-7; size: .; D: TRBD1; V: TRBV7-9; DNA: TGTGCCAGCAGCTTAGTGGACAGGGGCGAAATAACCTACGAGCAGTACTTC; CDR3: CASSLVDRGEITYEQYF
J: TRBJ1-2; size: .; D: .; V: TRBV30; DNA: TGTGCCTGGGCCTCGTGGCGGGACTATGGCTACACCTTC; CDR3: CAWASWRDYGYTF
J: TRBJ1-2; size: .; D: TRBD1; V: TRBV5-4; DNA: TGTGCCAGCAGCTTTTCCGGGACAGGGGTCGTCTATGGCTACACCTTC; CDR3: CASSFSGTGVVYGYTF
J: TRBJ2-5; size: .; D: TRBD2; V: TRBV4-1; DNA: TGCGCCAGCAGTCCAACGCCGGGACTAGCAACGGAGACCCAGTACTTC; CDR3: CASSPTPGLATETQYF
J: TRBJ1-5; size: .; D: TRBD1; V: TRBV4-2; DNA: TGTGCCAGCAGCCAACAGCCGGGACAGGGCAGTCAGCCCCAGCATTTT; CDR3: CASSQQPGQGSQPQHF
J: TRBJ2-2; size: .; D: .; V: TRBV10-3; DNA: TGTGCCATCTCGGAGTCCGGGGAGCTGTTTTTT; CDR3: CAISESGELFF
J: TRBJ1-4; size: once; D: .; V: TRBV27; DNA: TGTGCCAGCAGTTTGGCATACAGGGTCGGGAAACTGTTTTTT; CDR3: CASSLAYRVGKLFF
J: TRBJ1-5; size: .; D: .; V: TRBV30; DNA: TGTGCCTGGAGTGTACCGAGGCAGCCCCAGCATTTT; CDR3: CAWSVPRQPQHF
J: TRBJ1-6; size: few; D: .; V: TRBV2; DNA: TGTGCCAGCAGTACGGGACTGGCTAATTCACCCCTCCACTTT; CDR3: CASSTGLANSPLHF
J: TRBJ2-7; size: .; D: TRBD1; V: TRBV5-4; DNA: TGTGCCAGCAGCAGCCCACAGGGGGCCTACGAGCAGTACTTC; CDR3: CASSSPQGAYEQYF
J: TRBJ2-1; size: .; D: TRBD2; V: TRBV14; DNA: TGTGCCAGCAGCCAAGGACTAGCGGGAGGGGGTGAGCAGTTCTTC; CDR3: CASSQGLAGGGEQFF
J: TRBJ1-2; size: .; D: TRBD1; V: TRBV10-3; DNA: TGTGCCATCAGTGAGTCCCGCCTACCTACAGGGGGCGCTGACGGCTACACCTTC; CDR3: CAISESRLPTGGADGYTF
J: TRBJ2-3; size: .; D: TRBD1; V: TRBV5-4; DNA: TGTGCCAGCAACAGGGACAGCCCCACAGATACGCAGTATTTT; CDR3: CASNRDSPTDTQYF
J: TRBJ1-1; size: .; D: .; V: TRBV27; DNA: TGTGCCAGCAGTTTTGGGCGACGGACTGAAGCTTTCTTT; CDR3: CASSFGRRTEAFF
J: TRBJ2-3; size: few; D: .; V: TRBV19; DNA: TGTGCCAGTAGTCCACCCGGCAGGTACACAGATACGCAGTATTTT; CDR3: CASSPPGRYTDTQYF
J: TRBJ1-2; size: .; D: .; V: TRBV4-2; DNA: TGTGCCAGCAGGAGAAACTTTGGGGCTTCTAACTATGGCTACACCTTC; CDR3: CASRRNFGASNYGYTF
J: TRBJ1-2; size: few; D: .; V: TRBV7-9; DNA: TGTGCCAGCAGCGGTACTCAAGGACAGAACTATGGCTACACCTTC; CDR3: CASSGTQGQNYGYTF
J: TRBJ2-4; size: .; D: .; V: TRBV6-6; DNA: TGTGCCAGCAGTACTACAGGAGAAATTCAGTACTTC; CDR3: CASSTTGEIQYF
J: TRBJ2-1; size: .; D: TRBD2; V: TRBV7-9; DNA: TGTGCCAGCAGCGCGGGACTAGCGGGGGGGCAGAATGAGCAGTTCTTC; CDR3: CASSAGLAGGQNEQFF